This T cell receptor beta chain was identified during a study of T cell changes during pregnancy in multiple sclerosis. The method was immunoSEQ multiplex PCR; TCRdb's version includes in-frame clones alone and lacks a portion of them. The sample yields 55,000 to 70,000 clones, about 89% seen once. The TCR originated in a female donor with multiple sclerosis, enrolled in a pregnancy study. Specimen: peripheral blood, collected in the first trimester of pregnancy.

The CDR3 DNA is TGTGCCAGCAGCCCAGCGGGAGTGGGAAGCGATGAGCAGTTCTTC. This sequence encodes CASSPAGVGSDEQFF. The V call is TRBV2, the J call TRBJ2-1; 8 nucleotides align to TRBD2. The CDR3 sequence is 15 residues long. With V trimmed by 6 bases and J by 8 bases, 12 bases remained unmatched. The V gene's germline CDR1 is SNHLY and CDR2 FYNNEI.